The 7 T cell receptor beta chains in this list originate from one sample, sequenced in a study of blood T cells in healthy people across ages (dated by TCRdb to the mid-2010s). Library preparation employed 5' RACE. Sequencing used an Illumina HiSeq 2500. The second PCR ran for roughly 6 to 11 cycles and used a J-beta primer mix along with a sample-barcoded 5' primer. TCRdb reanalyzed the raw reads on its own, using fastp at Q25 for trimming and MiXCR for clone calling, and kept in-frame beta chains. When rows share a CDR3 protein, they turn into one entry using the most common DNA and genes. The sample table contains under 1,000,000 distinct CDR3 sequences; only one count was recorded for about 37% of them. 10% to 15% of the sample lies in the top ten. Material for sequencing was blood. Receptors were obtained from a man between 18 and 29 years old in good health.

About this clonotype: A read error may account for a junction end that differs from germline. V gene TRBV12-3 or TRBV12-4 combines with J gene TRBJ2-1, with 11 bases that match TRBD2. The CDR3 is 16 residues long. CDR3 nucleotides: TGTGCCAGCAGTCCGGGACTAGCGGCGTCCTACAATGAGCAGCACTTC. Its protein product is CASSPGLAASYNEQHF.

This chain joins TRBV29-1 and TRBJ2-3; no definite D call. Germline V lookup: CDR1 SQVTM, CDR2 ANQGSEA. V lost 7 bases and J lost 2, with 10 bases in between. The CDR3 has 12 amino acids. The CDR3 coding sequence is TGCAGCGAACGGACGGTCACAGATACGCAGTATTTT. It is translated as CSERTVTDTQYF.

This clonotype was found a few times. V and J are TRBV30 and TRBJ1-2; D remains ambiguous. The CDR3 loop spans 13 amino acids. Germline assignment: CDR1 GTSNPN and CDR2 SVGIG (reference sequence). Between the trimmed V and J ends, which lost 3 bases and 6 bases, there was a span of 14 bases. The CDR3 here is CAWRAHERDGYTF. CDR3 coding DNA: TGTGCCTGGAGGGCCCATGAGAGGGATGGCTACACCTTC.

Worth noting for this clonotype: The junction departs from the called germline gene at one end, perhaps through a read error. The chain couples TRBV9 to TRBJ1-4; D uncertain. There are 14 residues in the CDR3. Germline CDR1 is SGDLS and CDR2 is YYNGEE. The DNA of the CDR3 is TGTGCCAGCAGCGCCCAAGCAACTAATGAAGAACTGTTTTTT. It codes for CASSAQATNEELFF.

This clonotype was recorded many times. V is TRBV12-3 or TRBV12-4 and J is TRBJ1-2; D call uncertain. With 7 bases removed from V and 8 bases from J, the gap between germline ends came to 11 bases. The CDR3 sequence is 11 residues long. The DNA for the CDR3 is TGTGCCAGCACCCCACAGTGGGGCTACACCTTC. Encoded protein: CASTPQWGYTF.

The chain is built from TRBV20-1 and TRBJ1-2; TRBD1 agrees at 7 bases. This CDR3 spans 13 amino acids. The V gene's germline CDR1 is DFQATT and CDR2 SNEGSKA (reference sequence). Trimming removed 6 bases from V and 7 bases from J; junction bases left unmatched: 11. CDR3 region: CSAHAGGAGGYTF. As DNA, the CDR3 is TGCAGTGCCCACGCAGGGGGGGCTGGTGGCTACACCTTC.

This rearrangement joins TRBV4-1 to TRBJ2-7; D is undetermined. The ends were cut back, 3 bases at V and 3 bases at J, with 15 bases in the middle. Per the germline V gene, CDR1 is MGHRA and CDR2 is YSYEKL. The CDR3 sequence is 15 residues long. The CDR3: CASSQAPRAVYEQYF. CDR3 nucleotide sequence: TGCGCCAGCAGCCAGGCCCCTAGAGCCGTCTACGAGCAGTACTTC.